This entry lists 19 T cell receptor beta chains sequenced from one sample in a study of CD8 T cells in ankylosing spondylitis. Regarding the study as a whole: Typical of ankylosing spondylitis blood, it appeared, was a TCR beta motif of eight highly homologous variants.

Their antigen targets remain unknown. Each CDR3 protein is one row after TCRdb ran MiXCR on the 5' RACE reads. The sample lists 700,000 or so distinct CDR3 sequences, around 20% occurring once. The material sequenced was blood, either unsorted or a sorted T cell fraction (not recorded which). Source of these receptors: a male donor with ankylosing spondylitis.

In its sample, this clonotype was seen once. The J gene is TRBJ2-1, the V gene TRBV11-2, with 16 bases aligning to TRBD2. The CDR3 is 17 residues long. V shed 1 base and J 6 bases; nucleotides not matched to a gene: 3. Germline V gives CDR1 SGHAT, CDR2 FQNNGV. The CDR3 sequence is CASSLVGTSGRANEQFF. CDR3 bases: TGTGCCAGCAGCTTAGTGGGGACTAGCGGGAGGGCCAATGAGCAGTTCTTC.

This clonotype was observed a few times. The V and J genes are TRBV7-9 and TRBJ1-1, with D hard to call. Germline V gene data show CDR1 as SEHNR and CDR2 as FQNEAQ (reference sequence). The ends were cut back, 8 bases at V and 8 bases at J, with 18 bases in the middle. The CDR3 runs 13 residues. The CDR3 region is CASVESGGLEAFF. The DNA for the CDR3 is TGTGCCAGCGTCGAGTCCGGAGGCTTAGAAGCTTTCTTT.

Only a few counts were recorded for this clonotype. The chain links TRBV5-1 to TRBJ1-1; TRBD1 might be the D (5 bases). The length of the CDR3 is 14 residues. The V end lost 0 bases, the J end lost 2 bases, and 8 bases lay between the germline ends. Germline assignment: CDR1 SGHRS and CDR2 YFSETQ. CDR3 in amino acids: CASSLGTTNTEAFF. In DNA form, the CDR3 reads TGCGCCAGCAGCTTGGGGACAACCAACACTGAAGCTTTCTTT.

The chain links TRBV12-3 or TRBV12-4 to TRBJ2-3; D remains ambiguous. CDR3 length equals 13 residues. V dropped 1 base and J dropped 8 bases, with 10 bases sitting between them. The CDR3 DNA reads as TGTGCCAGCAGTTTAGGATTCAGTAGTACGCAGTATTTT. Protein sequence: CASSLGFSSTQYF.

This clonotype was observed a few times. This chain uses TRBV12-3 or TRBV12-4 with TRBJ2-1; no reliable D call. Trimming removed 3 bases at V and 6 bases at J, with 15 bases between. The CDR3 runs 15 residues. CDR3 sequence reads: CASSLAPEGPNEQFF. CDR3 coding DNA: TGTGCCAGCAGTTTGGCGCCAGAAGGTCCCAATGAGCAGTTCTTC.

This chain connects TRBV12-3 or TRBV12-4 to TRBJ1-4; 10 positions agree with TRBD1. This CDR3 has 18 residues. V dropped 11 bases and J dropped 7; count of bases not matched to a gene: 22. Here the CDR3 reads CALSPSRDRGAGREKLFF. The CDR3 bases are TGTGCCCTCAGCCCGTCCCGGGACAGGGGCGCGGGGCGTGAAAAACTGTTTTTT.

The chain carries TRBV5-4 and TRBJ2-7, with 10 bases matching TRBD2. J lost 3 bases, V lost 4 bases, and 10 bases had no gene match. Germline V lookup: CDR1 SGHNT, CDR2 YYREEE (reference sequence). There are 16 residues in the CDR3. Here the CDR3 DNA reads TGTGCCAGCAGCCCGGGAACGGGACTAGCGAACTACGAGCAGTACTTC. Its protein product is CASSPGTGLANYEQYF.

A few counts support this clonotype. The chain uses TRBV20-1 and TRBJ2-5, with D hard to call. V lost 3 bases, J lost 5 bases, and 10 bases lay in between. In germline, CDR1 is DFQATT, CDR2 SNEGSKA (reference sequence). CDR3 length: 12 amino acids. CDR3 nucleotides: TGCAGTGCTAGGAGTAGGTTGGAGACCCAGTACTTC. Translation: CSARSRLETQYF.

This clonotype was recorded a few times. CDR3 DNA: TGTGCCAGCAGGACCCCGGGACAAGATACGCAGTATTTT. Its protein product is CASRTPGQDTQYF. V and J are TRBV12-3 or TRBV12-4 and TRBJ2-3, with D possibly TRBD1 on 6 matching bases. This CDR3 comprises 13 residues. The V gene lost 6 bases and the J gene lost 5 bases, with 12 bases spanning the gap.

This clonotype has a count of ten or more. The chain joins TRBV11-2 to TRBJ2-1, with D maybe TRBD1 (6 bases). Germline loops: CDR1 SGHAT, CDR2 FQNNGV. Trimming removed 4 bases at V and 3 bases at J, with 25 bases between. The CDR3 spans 19 residues. The CDR3 region is CASSSKIPGQTGNYNEQFF. CDR3 DNA: TGTGCCAGCAGCTCCAAGATCCCCGGACAGACAGGAAACTACAATGAGCAGTTCTTC.

CDR3 sequence: CASSFGSRGTGELFF. The DNA for the CDR3 is TGTGCCAGCAGTTTTGGATCCCGCGGCACCGGGGAGCTGTTTTTT. J is TRBJ2-2 and V is TRBV28; no reliable D call. CDR1 and CDR2 from the germline V gene are MDHEN and SYDVKM. V was pared by 3 bases and J by 4 bases, with 12 bases between. This CDR3 comprises 15 residues. Looking up the rest from reference TRBV28 and TRBJ2-2 gives the full variable domain: DVKVTQSSRYLVKRTGEKVFLECVQDMDHENMFWYRQDPGLGLRLIYFSYDVKMKEKGDIPEGYSVSREKKERFSLILESASTNQTSMYLCASSFGSRGTGELFFGEGSRLTVL.

This clonotype was seen a few times. The chain combines TRBV30 with TRBJ1-1; no clear D. This CDR3 comprises 12 residues. The germline CDR1 and CDR2 sequences are GTSNPN and SVGIG (reference sequence). V was pared by 0 bases and J by 8 bases, with 10 bases between. The DNA for the CDR3 is TGTGCCTGGAGTGTGGGGAGATCGGAAGCTTTCTTT. Protein product: CAWSVGRSEAFF.

This clonotype was seen a few times. The V call is TRBV4-2, the J call TRBJ2-5; D may be TRBD1 or TRBD2 (5 bases each). This CDR3 region has 16 residues. Germline V lookup: CDR1 LGHNA, CDR2 YNFKEQ. V lost 0 bases and J 5 bases, leaving 16 bases between the germline ends. The CDR3 nucleotides read TGTGCCAGCAGCCAAGACTGGATGGGGGACCCGGAGACCCAGTACTTC. Protein: CASSQDWMGDPETQYF.

V usage is TRBV4-3 and J usage is TRBJ2-5; D may be TRBD1 or TRBD2 (6 bases each). There are 16 residues in the CDR3. The ends were cut back, 3 bases at V and 5 bases at J, with 19 bases in the middle. Germline CDR1 is LGHNA and CDR2 is YSLEER. The CDR3 region is CASSHPPGALRETQYF. CDR3 bases: TGCGCCAGCAGCCACCCTCCGGGGGCCCTCCGGGAGACCCAGTACTTC.

The chain recombines TRBV5-1 with TRBJ1-2; 7 bases line up with TRBD1. The CDR3 contains 14 residues. The V segment lost 4 bases and the J segment 4 bases; nucleotides outside the gene matches: 7. Germline V lookup: CDR1 SGHRS, CDR2 YFSETQ. Here the CDR3 DNA reads TGCGCCAGCAGCGGACAGGTAGATGGCTATGGCTACACCTTC. This codes for CASSGQVDGYGYTF.

The gene calls are TRBV11-2 and TRBJ2-7; TRBD1 might be the D (6 bases). The CDR3 runs to 14 residues. CDR1 is SGHAT and CDR2 is FQNNGV in the germline V gene. V dropped 5 bases and J dropped 2 bases, with 13 bases sitting between them. CDR3 DNA: TGTGCCAGCAGCCCAAGGGGGATAACCTACGAGCAGTACTTC. Translating it yields CASSPRGITYEQYF.

The chain has TRBV18 and TRBJ2-1; 7 bases line up with TRBD1. Germline CDR1 and CDR2: KGHSH and LQKENI. V trimming: 3 bases; J trimming: 3 bases; junction bases outside the gene matches: 11. The CDR3 runs 17 residues. The CDR3 DNA sequence: TGTGCCAGCTCACCCCCTCGAAGGGGGCAAGGCTACAATGAGCAGTTCTTC. It yields the protein CASSPPRRGQGYNEQFF.

The chain combines TRBV4-1 with TRBJ1-6, with D unclear. This CDR3 comprises 15 residues. Germline lookup yields CDR1 MGHRA and CDR2 YSYEKL. Trimming shortened V by 0 bases and J by 6 bases, and 9 bases separated the two germline ends. CDR3 in DNA: TGCGCCAGCAGCCAAGACGGGGTTTTTAATTCACCCCTCCACTTT. Translation: CASSQDGVFNSPLHF.

Many counts were recorded for this clonotype. J is TRBJ1-1 and V is TRBV5-1; D gene unclear. The CDR3 has 15 residues. Between the trimmed V and J ends, which lost 0 bases and 1 base, there was a span of 10 bases. CDR1 and CDR2 (germline): SGHRS, YFSETQ. Here the CDR3 reads CASSLAPSSNTEAFF. DNA for the CDR3: TGCGCCAGCAGCTTGGCCCCTTCTTCGAACACTGAAGCTTTCTTT.